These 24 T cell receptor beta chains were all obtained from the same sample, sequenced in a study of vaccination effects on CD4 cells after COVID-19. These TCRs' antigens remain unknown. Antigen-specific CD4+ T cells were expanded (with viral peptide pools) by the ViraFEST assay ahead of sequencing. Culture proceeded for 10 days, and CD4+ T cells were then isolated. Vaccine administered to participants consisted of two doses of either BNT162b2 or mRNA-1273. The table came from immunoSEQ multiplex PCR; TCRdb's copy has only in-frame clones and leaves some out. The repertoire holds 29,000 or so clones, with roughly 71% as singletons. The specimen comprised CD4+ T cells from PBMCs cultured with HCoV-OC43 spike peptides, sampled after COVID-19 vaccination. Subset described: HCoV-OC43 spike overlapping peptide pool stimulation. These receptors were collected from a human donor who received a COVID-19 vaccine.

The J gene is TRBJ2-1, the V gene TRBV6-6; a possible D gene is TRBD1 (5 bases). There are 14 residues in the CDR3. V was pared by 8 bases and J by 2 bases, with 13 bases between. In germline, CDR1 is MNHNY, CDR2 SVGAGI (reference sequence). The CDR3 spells CASGQGSTYNEQFF. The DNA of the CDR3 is TGTGCCAGCGGTCAGGGTAGCACCTACAATGAGCAGTTCTTC.

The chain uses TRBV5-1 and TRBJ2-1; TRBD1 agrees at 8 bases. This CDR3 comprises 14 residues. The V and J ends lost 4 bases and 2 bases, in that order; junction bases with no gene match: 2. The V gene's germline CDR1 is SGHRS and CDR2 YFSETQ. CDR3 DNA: TGCGCCAGCAGCCTGGGACAGGCCTACAATGAGCAGTTCTTC. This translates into CASSLGQAYNEQFF.

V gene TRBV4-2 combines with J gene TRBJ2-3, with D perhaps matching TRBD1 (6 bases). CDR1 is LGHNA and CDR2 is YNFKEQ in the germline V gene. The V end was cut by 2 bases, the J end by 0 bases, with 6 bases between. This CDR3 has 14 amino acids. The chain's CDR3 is CASSQTGSTDTQYF. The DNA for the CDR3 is TGTGCCAGCAGCCAAACAGGGAGCACAGATACGCAGTATTTT.

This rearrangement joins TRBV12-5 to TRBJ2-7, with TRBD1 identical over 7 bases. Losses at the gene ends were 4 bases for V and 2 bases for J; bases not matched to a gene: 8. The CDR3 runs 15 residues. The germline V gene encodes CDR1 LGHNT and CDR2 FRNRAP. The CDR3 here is CASGSRTGFPYEQYF. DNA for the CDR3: TGTGCTAGTGGTTCAAGGACAGGTTTTCCCTACGAGCAGTACTTC.

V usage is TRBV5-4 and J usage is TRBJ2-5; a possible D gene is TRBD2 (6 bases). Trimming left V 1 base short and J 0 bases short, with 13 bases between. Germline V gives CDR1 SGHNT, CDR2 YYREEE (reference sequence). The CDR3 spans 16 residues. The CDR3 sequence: CASSLSRGLYQETQYF. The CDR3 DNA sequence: TGTGCCAGCAGCTTGTCACGGGGACTGTACCAAGAGACCCAGTACTTC.

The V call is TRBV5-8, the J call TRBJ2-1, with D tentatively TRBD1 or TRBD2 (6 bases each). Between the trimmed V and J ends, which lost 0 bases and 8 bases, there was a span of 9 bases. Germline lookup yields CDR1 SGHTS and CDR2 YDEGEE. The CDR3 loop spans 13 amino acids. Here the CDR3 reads CASSLGGADEQFF. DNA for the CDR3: TGTGCCAGCAGCTTGGGGGGGGCAGATGAGCAGTTCTTC.

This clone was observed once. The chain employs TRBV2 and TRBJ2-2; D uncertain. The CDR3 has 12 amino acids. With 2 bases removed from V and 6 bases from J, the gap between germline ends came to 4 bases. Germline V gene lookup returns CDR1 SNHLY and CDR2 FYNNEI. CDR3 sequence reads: CASSELSGELFF. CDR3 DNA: TGTGCCAGCAGTGAACTATCCGGGGAGCTGTTTTTT.

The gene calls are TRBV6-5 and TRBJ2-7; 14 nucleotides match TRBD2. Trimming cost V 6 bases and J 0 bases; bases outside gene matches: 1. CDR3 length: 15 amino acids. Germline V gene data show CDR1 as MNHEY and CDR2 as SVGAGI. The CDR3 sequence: CASRGTSGSSYEQYF. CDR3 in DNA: TGTGCCAGCAGGGGGACTAGCGGGAGCTCCTACGAGCAGTACTTC.

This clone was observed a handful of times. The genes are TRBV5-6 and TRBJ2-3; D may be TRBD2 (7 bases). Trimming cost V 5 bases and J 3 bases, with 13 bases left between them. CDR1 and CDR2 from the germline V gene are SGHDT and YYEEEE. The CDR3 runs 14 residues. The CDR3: CASSGGGPTDTQYF. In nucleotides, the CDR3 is TGTGCCAGCAGTGGGGGGGGGCCGACAGATACGCAGTATTTT. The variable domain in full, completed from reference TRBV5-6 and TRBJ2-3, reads DAGVTQSPTHLIKTRGQQVTLRCSPKSGHDTVSWYQQALGQGPQFIFQYYEEEERQRGNFPDRFSGHQFPNYSSELNVNALLLGDSALYLCASSGGGPTDTQYFGPGTRLTVL.

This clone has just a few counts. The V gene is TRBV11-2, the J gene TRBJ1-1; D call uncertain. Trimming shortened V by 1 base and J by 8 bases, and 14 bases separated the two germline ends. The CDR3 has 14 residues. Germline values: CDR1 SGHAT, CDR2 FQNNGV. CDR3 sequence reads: CASSLAAVIGEAFF. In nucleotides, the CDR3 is TGTGCCAGCAGCTTAGCCGCGGTAATAGGAGAAGCTTTCTTT.

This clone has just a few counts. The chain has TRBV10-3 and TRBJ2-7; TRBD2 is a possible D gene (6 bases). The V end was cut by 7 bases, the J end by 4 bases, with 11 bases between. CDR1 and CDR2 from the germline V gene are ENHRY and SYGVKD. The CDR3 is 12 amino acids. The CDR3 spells CAIMGSGYEQYF. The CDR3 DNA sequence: TGTGCCATCATGGGTAGCGGATACGAGCAGTACTTC.

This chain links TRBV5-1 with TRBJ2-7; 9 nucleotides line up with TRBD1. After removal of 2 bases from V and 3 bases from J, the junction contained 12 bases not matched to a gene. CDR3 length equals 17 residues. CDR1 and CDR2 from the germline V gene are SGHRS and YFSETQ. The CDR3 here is CASSFDYRDRVFYEQYF. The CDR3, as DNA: TGCGCCAGCAGCTTCGACTACCGGGACAGGGTATTCTACGAGCAGTACTTC. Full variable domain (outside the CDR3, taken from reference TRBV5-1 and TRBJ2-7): KAGVTQTPRYLIKTRGQQVTLSCSPISGHRSVSWYQQTPGQGLQFLFEYFSETQRNKGNFPGRFSGRQFSNSRSEMNVSTLELGDSALYLCASSFDYRDRVFYEQYFGPGTRLTVT.

This CDR3 reads CASSQGTGTGAVRAFF. As DNA, the CDR3 is TGTGCCAGCAGCCAAGGTACCGGGACAGGGGCGGTGAGGGCTTTCTTT. The V gene is TRBV14, the J gene TRBJ1-1, with TRBD1 matching 10 bases. The CDR3 contains 16 residues. Germline CDR1 and CDR2: SGHDN and FVKESK. The V and J ends lost 1 base and 11 bases, in that order; junction bases with no gene match: 13.

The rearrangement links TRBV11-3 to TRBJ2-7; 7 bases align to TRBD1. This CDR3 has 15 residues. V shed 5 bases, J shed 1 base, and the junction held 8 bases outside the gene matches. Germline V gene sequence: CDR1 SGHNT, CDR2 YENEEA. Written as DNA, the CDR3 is TGTGCCAGCAGCCGCACCGGGACAGCTTCCTACGAGCAGTACTTC. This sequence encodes CASSRTGTASYEQYF.

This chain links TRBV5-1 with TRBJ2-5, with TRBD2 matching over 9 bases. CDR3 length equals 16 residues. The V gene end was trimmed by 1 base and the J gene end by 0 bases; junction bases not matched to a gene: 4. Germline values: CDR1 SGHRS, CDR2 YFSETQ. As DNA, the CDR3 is TGCGCCAGCAGCTTGTCTCTAGCGGGGTACCAAGAGACCCAGTACTTC. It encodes CASSLSLAGYQETQYF. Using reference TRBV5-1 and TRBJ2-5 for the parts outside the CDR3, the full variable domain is KAGVTQTPRYLIKTRGQQVTLSCSPISGHRSVSWYQQTPGQGLQFLFEYFSETQRNKGNFPGRFSGRQFSNSRSEMNVSTLELGDSALYLCASSLSLAGYQETQYFGPGTRLLVL.

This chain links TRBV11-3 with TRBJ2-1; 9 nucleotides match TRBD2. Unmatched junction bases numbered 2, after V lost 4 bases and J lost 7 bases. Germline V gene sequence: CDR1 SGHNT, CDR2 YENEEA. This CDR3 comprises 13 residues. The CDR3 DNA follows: TGTGCCAGCAGCTCTCTAGCGGGGAATGAGCAGTTCTTC. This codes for CASSSLAGNEQFF.

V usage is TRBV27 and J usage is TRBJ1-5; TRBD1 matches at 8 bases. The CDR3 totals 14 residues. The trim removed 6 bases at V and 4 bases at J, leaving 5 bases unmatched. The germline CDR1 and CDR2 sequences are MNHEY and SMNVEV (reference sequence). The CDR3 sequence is CASRLGQGNQPQHF. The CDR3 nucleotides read TGTGCCAGCAGACTCGGACAGGGAAATCAGCCCCAGCATTTT.

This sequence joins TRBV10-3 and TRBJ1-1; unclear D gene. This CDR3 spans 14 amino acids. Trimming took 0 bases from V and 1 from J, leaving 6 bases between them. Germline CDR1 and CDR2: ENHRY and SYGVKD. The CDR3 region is CAISESGENTEAFF. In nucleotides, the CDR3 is TGTGCCATCAGTGAGTCGGGAGAGAACACTGAAGCTTTCTTT.

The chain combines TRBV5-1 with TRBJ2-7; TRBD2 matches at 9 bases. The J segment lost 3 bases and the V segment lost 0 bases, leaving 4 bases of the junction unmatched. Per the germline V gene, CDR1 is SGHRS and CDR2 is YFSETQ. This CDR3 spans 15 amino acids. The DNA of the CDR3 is TGCGCCAGCAGCTTGGACGCGGGAGGGGTCTACGAGCAGTACTTC. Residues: CASSLDAGGVYEQYF.

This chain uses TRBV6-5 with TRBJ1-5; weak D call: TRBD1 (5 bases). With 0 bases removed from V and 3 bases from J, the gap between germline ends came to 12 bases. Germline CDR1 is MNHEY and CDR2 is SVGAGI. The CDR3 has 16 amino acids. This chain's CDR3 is CASSYSSDRNNQPQHF. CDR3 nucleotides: TGTGCCAGCAGTTACTCGAGTGACAGAAACAATCAGCCCCAGCATTTT.

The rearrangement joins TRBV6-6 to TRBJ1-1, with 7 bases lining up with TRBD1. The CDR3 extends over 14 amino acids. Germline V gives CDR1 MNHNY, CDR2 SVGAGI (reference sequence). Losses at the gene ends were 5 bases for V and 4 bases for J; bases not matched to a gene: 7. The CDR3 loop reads CASSIQGGGTEAFF. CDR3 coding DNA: TGTGCCAGCAGTATTCAGGGGGGGGGCACTGAAGCTTTCTTT.

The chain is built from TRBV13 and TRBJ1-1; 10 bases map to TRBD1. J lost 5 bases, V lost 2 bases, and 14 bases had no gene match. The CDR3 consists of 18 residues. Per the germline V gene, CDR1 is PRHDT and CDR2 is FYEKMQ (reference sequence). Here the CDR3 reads CASSLRGWDRGDGTEAFF. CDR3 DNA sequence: TGTGCCAGCAGCTTAAGGGGTTGGGACAGGGGAGATGGAACTGAAGCTTTCTTT.

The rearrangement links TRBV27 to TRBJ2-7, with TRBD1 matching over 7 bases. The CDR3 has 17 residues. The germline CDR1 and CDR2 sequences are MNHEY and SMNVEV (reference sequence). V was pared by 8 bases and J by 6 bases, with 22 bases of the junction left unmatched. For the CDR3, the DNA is TGTGCCAGCGGACCAACAACAGGGGTCCCCCTTGCCGCCGAGCAGTACTTC. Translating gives CASGPTTGVPLAAEQYF.

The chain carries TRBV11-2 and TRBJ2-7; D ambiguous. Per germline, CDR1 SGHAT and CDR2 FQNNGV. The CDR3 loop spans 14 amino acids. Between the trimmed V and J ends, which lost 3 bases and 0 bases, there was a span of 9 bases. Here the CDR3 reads CASSLQVLSYEQYF. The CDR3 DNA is TGTGCCAGCAGCTTGCAGGTACTCTCCTACGAGCAGTACTTC.